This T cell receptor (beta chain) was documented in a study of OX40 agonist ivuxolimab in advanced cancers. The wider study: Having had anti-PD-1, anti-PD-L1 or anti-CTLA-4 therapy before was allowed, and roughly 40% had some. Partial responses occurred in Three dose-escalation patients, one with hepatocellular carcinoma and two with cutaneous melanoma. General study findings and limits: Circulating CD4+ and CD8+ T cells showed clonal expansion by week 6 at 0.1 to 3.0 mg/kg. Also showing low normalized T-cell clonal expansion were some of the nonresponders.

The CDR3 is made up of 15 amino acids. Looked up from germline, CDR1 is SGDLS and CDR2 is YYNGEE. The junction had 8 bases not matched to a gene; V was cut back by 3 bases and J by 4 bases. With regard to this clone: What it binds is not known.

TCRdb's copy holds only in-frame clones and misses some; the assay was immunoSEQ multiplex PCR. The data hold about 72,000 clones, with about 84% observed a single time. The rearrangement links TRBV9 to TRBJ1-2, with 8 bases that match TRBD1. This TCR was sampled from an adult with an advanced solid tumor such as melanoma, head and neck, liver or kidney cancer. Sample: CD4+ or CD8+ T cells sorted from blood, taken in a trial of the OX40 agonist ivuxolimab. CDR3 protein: CASSAPSTGVYGYTF. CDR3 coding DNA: TGTGCCAGCAGCGCCCCCTCGACAGGGGTCTATGGCTACACCTTC.